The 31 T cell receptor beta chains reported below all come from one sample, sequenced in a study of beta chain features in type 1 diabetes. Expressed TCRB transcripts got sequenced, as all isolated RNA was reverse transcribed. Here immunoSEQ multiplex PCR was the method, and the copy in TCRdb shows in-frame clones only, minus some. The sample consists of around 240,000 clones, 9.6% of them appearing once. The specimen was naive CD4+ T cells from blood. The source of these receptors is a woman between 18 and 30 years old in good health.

CDR3 sequence: CAWSPGQGARYEQYV. Written as DNA, the CDR3 is TGTGCCTGGTCACCCGGACAGGGGGCAAGATACGAGCAGTACGTC. The rearrangement links TRBV30 to TRBJ2-7; 11 bases agree with TRBD1. Unmatched junction bases numbered 10, after V lost 5 bases and J lost 4 bases. The CDR3 sequence is 15 residues long. Germline CDR1 and CDR2: GTSNPN and SVGIG (reference sequence).

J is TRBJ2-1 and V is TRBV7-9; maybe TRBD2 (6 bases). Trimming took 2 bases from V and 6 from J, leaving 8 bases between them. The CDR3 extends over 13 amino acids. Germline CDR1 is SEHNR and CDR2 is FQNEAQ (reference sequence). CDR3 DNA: TGTGCCAGCAGCTTAACGCGGGGCAATGAGCAGTTCTTC. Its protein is CASSLTRGNEQFF.

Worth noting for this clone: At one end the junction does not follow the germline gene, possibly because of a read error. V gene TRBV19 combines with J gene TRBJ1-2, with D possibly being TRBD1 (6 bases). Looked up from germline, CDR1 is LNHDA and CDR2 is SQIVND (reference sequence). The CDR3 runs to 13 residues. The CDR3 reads CASRIQGPGGYTF. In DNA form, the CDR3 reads TGTGCCAGTCGTATCCAGGGGCCTGGTGGCTACACCTTC.

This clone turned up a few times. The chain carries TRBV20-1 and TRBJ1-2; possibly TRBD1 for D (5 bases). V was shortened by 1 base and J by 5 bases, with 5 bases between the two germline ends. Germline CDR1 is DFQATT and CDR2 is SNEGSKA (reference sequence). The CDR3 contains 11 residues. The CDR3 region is CSARAGYGYTF. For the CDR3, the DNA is TGCAGTGCTAGAGCAGGGTATGGCTACACCTTC.

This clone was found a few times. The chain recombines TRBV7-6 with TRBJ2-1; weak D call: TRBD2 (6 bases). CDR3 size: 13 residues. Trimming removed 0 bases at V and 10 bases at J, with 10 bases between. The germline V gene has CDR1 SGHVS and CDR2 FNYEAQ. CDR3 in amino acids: CASSLASGMEQFF. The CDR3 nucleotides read TGTGCCAGCAGCTTAGCTAGCGGAATGGAGCAGTTCTTC. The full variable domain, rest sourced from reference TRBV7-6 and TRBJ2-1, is GAGVSQSPRYKVTKRGQDVALRCDPISGHVSLYWYRQALGQGPEFLTYFNYEAQQDKSGLPNDRFSAERPEGSISTLTIQRTEQRDSAMYRCASSLASGMEQFFGPGTRLTVL.

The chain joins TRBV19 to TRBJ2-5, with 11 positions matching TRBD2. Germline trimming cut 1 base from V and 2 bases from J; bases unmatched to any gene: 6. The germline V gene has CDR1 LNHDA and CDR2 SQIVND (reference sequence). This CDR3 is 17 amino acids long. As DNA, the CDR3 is TGTGCCAGTAGTATAGCCGCAGGGACTAGCGGACAAGAGACCCAGTACTTC. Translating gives CASSIAAGTSGQETQYF.

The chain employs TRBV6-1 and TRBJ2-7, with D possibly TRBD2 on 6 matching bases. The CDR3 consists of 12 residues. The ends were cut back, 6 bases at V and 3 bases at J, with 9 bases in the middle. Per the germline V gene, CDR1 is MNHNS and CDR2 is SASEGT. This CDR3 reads CASRGTHYEQYF. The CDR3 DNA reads TGTGCCAGCAGGGGGACTCACTACGAGCAGTACTTC.

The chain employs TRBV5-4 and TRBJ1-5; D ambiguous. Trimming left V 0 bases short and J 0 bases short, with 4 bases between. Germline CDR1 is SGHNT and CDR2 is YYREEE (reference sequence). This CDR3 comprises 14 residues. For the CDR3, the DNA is TGTGCCAGCAGCTTGGCGGTTAGCAATCAGCCCCAGCATTTT. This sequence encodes CASSLAVSNQPQHF.

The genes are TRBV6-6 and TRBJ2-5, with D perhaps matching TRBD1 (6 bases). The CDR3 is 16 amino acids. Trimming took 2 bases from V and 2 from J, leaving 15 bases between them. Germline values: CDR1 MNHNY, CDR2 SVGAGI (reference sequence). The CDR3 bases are TGTGCCAGCAGTTACGAGCGGCAGGGGATACAAGAGACCCAGTACTTC. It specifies CASSYERQGIQETQYF.

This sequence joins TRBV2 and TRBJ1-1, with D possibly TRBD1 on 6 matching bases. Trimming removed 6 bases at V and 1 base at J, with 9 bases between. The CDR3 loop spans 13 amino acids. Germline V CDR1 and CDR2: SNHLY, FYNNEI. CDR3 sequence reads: CASRQGWNTEAFF. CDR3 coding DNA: TGTGCCAGCAGACAGGGCTGGAACACTGAAGCTTTCTTT. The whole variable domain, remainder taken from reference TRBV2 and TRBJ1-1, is EPEVTQTPSHQVTQMGQEVILRCVPISNHLYFYWYRQILGQKVEFLVSFYNNEISEKSEIFDDQFSVERPDGSNFTLKIRSTKLEDSAMYFCASRQGWNTEAFFGQGTRLTVV.

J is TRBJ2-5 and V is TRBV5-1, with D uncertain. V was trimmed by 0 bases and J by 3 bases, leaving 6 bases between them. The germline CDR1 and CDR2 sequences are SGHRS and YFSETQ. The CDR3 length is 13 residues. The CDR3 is CASSLAPEETQYF. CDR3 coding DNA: TGCGCCAGCAGCTTGGCCCCGGAAGAGACCCAGTACTTC.

The CDR3 DNA reads TGTGCCAGTAGAGTCGGACAGTCTTATGGCTACACCTTC. Protein sequence: CASRVGQSYGYTF. V is TRBV19 and J is TRBJ1-2; TRBD1 might be the D (6 bases). The CDR3 contains 13 residues. Trimming pared 6 bases from V and 5 bases from J, leaving 13 bases between. Germline CDR1 LNHDA, CDR2 SQIVND (reference sequence).

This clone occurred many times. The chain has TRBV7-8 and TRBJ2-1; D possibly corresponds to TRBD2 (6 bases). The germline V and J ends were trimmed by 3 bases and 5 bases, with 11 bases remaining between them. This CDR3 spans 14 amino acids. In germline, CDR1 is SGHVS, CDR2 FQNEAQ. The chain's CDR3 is CASSFGGVHNEQFF. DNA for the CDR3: TGTGCCAGCAGCTTTGGAGGGGTTCACAATGAGCAGTTCTTC. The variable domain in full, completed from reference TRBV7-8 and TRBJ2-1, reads GAGVSQSPRYKVAKRGQDVALRCDPISGHVSLFWYQQALGQGPEFLTYFQNEAQLDKSGLPSDRFFAERPEGSVSTLKIQRTQQEDSAVYLCASSFGGVHNEQFFGPGTRLTVL.

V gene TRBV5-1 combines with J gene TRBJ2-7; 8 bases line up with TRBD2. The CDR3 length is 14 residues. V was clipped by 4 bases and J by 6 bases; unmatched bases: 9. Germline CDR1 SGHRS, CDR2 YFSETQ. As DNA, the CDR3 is TGCGCCAGCAGCCCCCAGGTAGCGGGACGCGAGCAGTACTTC. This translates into CASSPQVAGREQYF.

The CDR3, as DNA: TGTGCCAGCAGCCAAGTACGGGGCACTGAAGCTTTCTTT. Amino acid sequence: CASSQVRGTEAFF. V gene TRBV14 combines with J gene TRBJ1-1; D is unresolved. Germline CDR1 reads SGHDN; CDR2 reads FVKESK. This CDR3 comprises 13 residues. Trimming took 1 base from V and 4 from J, leaving 7 bases between them.

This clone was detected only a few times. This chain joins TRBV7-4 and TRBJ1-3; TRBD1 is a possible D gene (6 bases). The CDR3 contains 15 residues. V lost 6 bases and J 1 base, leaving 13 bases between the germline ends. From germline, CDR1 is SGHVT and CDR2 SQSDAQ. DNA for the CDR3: TGTGCCAGCAGTCAGGACAGAATTTCTGGAAACACCATATATTTT. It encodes CASSQDRISGNTIYF.

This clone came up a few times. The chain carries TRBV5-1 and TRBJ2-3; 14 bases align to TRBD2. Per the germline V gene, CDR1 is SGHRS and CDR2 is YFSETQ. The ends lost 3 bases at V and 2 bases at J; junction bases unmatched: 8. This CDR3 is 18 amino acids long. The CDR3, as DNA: TGCGCCAGCAGCTCTGGACTAGCGGGGGGAAAGTCCACAGATACGCAGTATTTT. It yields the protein CASSSGLAGGKSTDTQYF.

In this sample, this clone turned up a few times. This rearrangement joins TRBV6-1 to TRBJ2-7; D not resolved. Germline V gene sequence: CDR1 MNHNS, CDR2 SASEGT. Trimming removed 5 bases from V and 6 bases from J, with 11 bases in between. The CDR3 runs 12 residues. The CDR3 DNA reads TGTGCCAGCAGTAAAAGACACCCCGAGCAGTACTTC. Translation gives CASSKRHPEQYF.

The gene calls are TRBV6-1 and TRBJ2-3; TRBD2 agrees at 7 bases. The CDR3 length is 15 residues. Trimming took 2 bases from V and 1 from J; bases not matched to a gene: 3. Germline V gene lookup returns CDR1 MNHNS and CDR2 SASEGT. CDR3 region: CASSELSGGTDTQYF. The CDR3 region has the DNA TGTGCCAGCAGTGAACTAAGCGGGGGCACAGATACGCAGTATTTT.

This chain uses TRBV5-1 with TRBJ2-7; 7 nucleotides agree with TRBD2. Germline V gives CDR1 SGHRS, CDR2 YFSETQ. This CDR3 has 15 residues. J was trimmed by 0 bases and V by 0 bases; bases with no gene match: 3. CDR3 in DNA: TGCGCCAGCAGCTTGGGGGGAGGGCTCTCCTACGAGCAGTACTTC. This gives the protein CASSLGGGLSYEQYF.

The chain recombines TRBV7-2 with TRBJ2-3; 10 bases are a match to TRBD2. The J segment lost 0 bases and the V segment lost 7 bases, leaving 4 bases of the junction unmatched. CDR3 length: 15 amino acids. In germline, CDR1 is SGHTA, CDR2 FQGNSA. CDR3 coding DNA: TGTGCCAGCAATCTAGCGGGAGCTAGCACAGATACGCAGTATTTT. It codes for CASNLAGASTDTQYF.

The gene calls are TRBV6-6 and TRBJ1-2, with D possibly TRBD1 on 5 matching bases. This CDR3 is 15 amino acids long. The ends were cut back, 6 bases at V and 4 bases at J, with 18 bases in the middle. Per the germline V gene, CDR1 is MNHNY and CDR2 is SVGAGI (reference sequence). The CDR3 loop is CASRRDPGFVYGYTF. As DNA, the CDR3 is TGTGCCAGCAGACGCGACCCAGGGTTCGTCTATGGCTACACCTTC.

CDR3 amino acids: CASSLASARSYNEQFF. The CDR3 region has the DNA TGTGCCAGCAGCTTAGCTAGCGCCCGCTCCTACAATGAGCAGTTCTTC. The rearrangement joins TRBV7-6 to TRBJ2-1; weak D call: TRBD2 (5 bases). Germline lookup yields CDR1 SGHVS and CDR2 FNYEAQ. The V end lost 0 bases, the J end lost 0 bases, and 9 bases lay between the germline ends. There are 16 residues in the CDR3.

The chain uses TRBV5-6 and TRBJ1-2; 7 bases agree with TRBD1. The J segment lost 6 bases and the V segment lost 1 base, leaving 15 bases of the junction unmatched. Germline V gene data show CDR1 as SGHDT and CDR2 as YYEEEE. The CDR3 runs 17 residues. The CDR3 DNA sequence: TGTGCCAGCAGCTTGAGGGGACAGCCTTTCGGTAGGGATGGCTACACCTTC. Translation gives CASSLRGQPFGRDGYTF.

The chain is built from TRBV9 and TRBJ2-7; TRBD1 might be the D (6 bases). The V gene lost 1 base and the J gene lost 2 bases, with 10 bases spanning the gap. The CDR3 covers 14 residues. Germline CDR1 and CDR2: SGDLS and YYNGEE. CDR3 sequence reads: CASSVQGLPYEQYF. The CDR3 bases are TGTGCCAGCAGCGTACAGGGGTTGCCCTACGAGCAGTACTTC.

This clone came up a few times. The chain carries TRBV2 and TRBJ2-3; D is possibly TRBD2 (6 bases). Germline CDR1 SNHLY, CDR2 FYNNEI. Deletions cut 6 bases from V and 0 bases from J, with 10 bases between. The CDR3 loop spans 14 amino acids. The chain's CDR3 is CASRADYSTDTQYF. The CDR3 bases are TGTGCCAGCAGAGCGGACTATAGCACAGATACGCAGTATTTT. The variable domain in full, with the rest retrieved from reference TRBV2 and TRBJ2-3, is EPEVTQTPSHQVTQMGQEVILRCVPISNHLYFYWYRQILGQKVEFLVSFYNNEISEKSEIFDDQFSVERPDGSNFTLKIRSTKLEDSAMYFCASRADYSTDTQYFGPGTRLTVL.

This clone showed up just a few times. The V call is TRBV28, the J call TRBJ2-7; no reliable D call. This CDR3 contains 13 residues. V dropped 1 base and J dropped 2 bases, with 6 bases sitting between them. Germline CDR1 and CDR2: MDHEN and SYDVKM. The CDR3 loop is CASSLSQPYEQYF. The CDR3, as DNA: TGTGCCAGCAGTTTATCACAGCCCTACGAGCAGTACTTC.

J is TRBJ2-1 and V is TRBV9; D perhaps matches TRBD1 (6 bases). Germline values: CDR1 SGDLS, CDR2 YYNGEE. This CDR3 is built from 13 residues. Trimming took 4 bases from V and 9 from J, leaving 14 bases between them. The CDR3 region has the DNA TGTGCCAGCAGCATCACCCGGGACACTGAGCAGTTCTTC. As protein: CASSITRDTEQFF.

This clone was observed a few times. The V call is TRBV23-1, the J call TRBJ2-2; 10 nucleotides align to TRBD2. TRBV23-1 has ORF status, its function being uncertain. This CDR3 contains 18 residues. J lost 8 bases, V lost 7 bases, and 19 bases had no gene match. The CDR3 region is CASTPGLADWGWSGELFF. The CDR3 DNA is TGCGCCAGCACTCCCGGACTAGCGGACTGGGGATGGTCGGGGGAGCTGTTTTTT.

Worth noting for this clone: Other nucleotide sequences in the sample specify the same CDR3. Written as DNA, the CDR3 is TGTGCCAGCTCACCACCCGGACAGGGAGGCGAAAAACTGTTTTTT. It codes for CASSPPGQGGEKLFF. The chain combines TRBV18 with TRBJ1-4, with 8 bases that match TRBD1. This CDR3 has 15 amino acids. Trimming removed 0 bases from V and 8 bases from J; junction bases left unmatched: 5. The V gene's germline CDR1 is KGHSH and CDR2 LQKENI.

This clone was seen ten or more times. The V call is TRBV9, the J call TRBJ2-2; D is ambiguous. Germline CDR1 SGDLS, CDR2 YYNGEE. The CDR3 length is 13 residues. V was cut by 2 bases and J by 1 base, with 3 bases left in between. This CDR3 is CASSVWNTGELFF. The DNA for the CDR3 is TGTGCCAGCAGCGTCTGGAACACCGGGGAGCTGTTTTTT.